The 12 T cell receptor beta chains given below trace back to one sample, sequenced in a study of type 1 regulatory T cells. Antigen specificity for these receptors is unknown. One entry per CDR3 protein, called by TCRdb with MiXCR from the reads. The sample contains roughly 71,000 distinct CDR3 sequences, about 60% of which appear only once. Sequences were obtained from cultured T cells, either the whole culture or a sorted T cell fraction (not recorded which). Subset of the sample: Tr1-enriched cell product generated in vitro against host alloantigens. Receptors originate from a human donor in good health.

About this clonotype: One junction end does not reproduce the germline sequence, and a read error may be involved. The chain links TRBV15 to TRBJ2-1; possibly TRBD1 for D (7 bases). The CDR3 sequence is 16 residues long. In germline, CDR1 is LNHNV, CDR2 YYDKDF (reference sequence). The CDR3 nucleotides are TGTGCCACCAGCAGAGAAGGAGGGGGCGGCTACGATGAGCAGTTCTTC. This sequence encodes CATSREGGGGYDEQFF.

This clonotype appeared a few times. V usage is TRBV5-1 and J usage is TRBJ1-2; TRBD1 is a possible D gene (6 bases). Germline lookup yields CDR1 SGHRS and CDR2 YFSETQ. The V gene lost 0 bases and the J gene lost 3 bases, with 9 bases spanning the gap. The CDR3 spans 14 residues. The CDR3 spells CASSLVQGDYGYTF. The CDR3 region has the DNA TGCGCCAGCAGCTTGGTACAGGGAGACTATGGCTACACCTTC. Full variable domain (outside the CDR3, taken from reference TRBV5-1 and TRBJ1-2): KAGVTQTPRYLIKTRGQQVTLSCSPISGHRSVSWYQQTPGQGLQFLFEYFSETQRNKGNFPGRFSGRQFSNSRSEMNVSTLELGDSALYLCASSLVQGDYGYTFGSGTRLTVV.

The chain carries TRBV6-5 and TRBJ2-1; D not resolved. Trimming removed 3 bases from V and 3 bases from J, with 9 bases in between. The CDR3 contains 14 residues. Per the germline V gene, CDR1 is MNHEY and CDR2 is SVGAGI. The chain's CDR3 is CASSYFGRYNEQFF. The DNA of the CDR3 is TGTGCCAGCAGTTATTTTGGGCGCTACAATGAGCAGTTCTTC.

V usage is TRBV18 and J usage is TRBJ2-1; 12 bases are a match to TRBD2. Trimming cost V 3 bases and J 5 bases; bases outside gene matches: 8. Per germline, CDR1 KGHSH and CDR2 LQKENI. The CDR3 is made up of 17 amino acids. DNA of the CDR3: TGTGCCAGCTCACCCCCCAGTCTAGCGGGAGGGCACAATGAGCAGTTCTTC. Its protein is CASSPPSLAGGHNEQFF.

This chain links TRBV24-1 with TRBJ2-1; 8 bases align to TRBD1. Per germline, CDR1 KGHDR and CDR2 SFDVKD. Germline trimming cut 9 bases from V and 8 bases from J; bases unmatched to any gene: 8. The CDR3 has 13 residues. CDR3 in amino acids: CATGVDREDEQFF. CDR3 nucleotide sequence: TGTGCCACCGGGGTGGACAGGGAGGATGAGCAGTTCTTC.

This clonotype was counted between two and nine times. The genes are TRBV20-1 and TRBJ2-1; 8 positions agree with TRBD2. The CDR3 is made up of 14 amino acids. Germline V gene data show CDR1 as DFQATT and CDR2 as SNEGSKA (reference sequence). With V trimmed by 3 bases and J by 8 bases, 9 bases remained unmatched. The CDR3 reads CSARGQRERDEQFF. Written as DNA, the CDR3 is TGCAGTGCTAGGGGCCAGCGGGAGAGGGATGAGCAGTTCTTC.

The V gene is TRBV18, the J gene TRBJ2-7; D unresolved. Trimming took 2 bases from V and 6 from J, leaving 14 bases between them. Germline assignment: CDR1 KGHSH and CDR2 LQKENI. This CDR3 is built from 14 residues. The DNA for the CDR3 is TGTGCCAGCTCACCATTGTCACCCAACGGCGAGCAGTACTTC. This codes for CASSPLSPNGEQYF.

This clonotype was picked up a small number of times. The chain uses TRBV6-5 and TRBJ2-7, with D maybe TRBD2 (6 bases). Germline V gives CDR1 MNHEY, CDR2 SVGAGI. The CDR3 covers 13 residues. Deletions cut 8 bases from V and 6 bases from J, with 17 bases between. The CDR3 region is CASGAGTPREQYF. The CDR3 DNA reads TGTGCCAGCGGCGCGGGAACCCCTCGCGAGCAGTACTTC.

The chain combines TRBV12-3 or TRBV12-4 with TRBJ1-5; possibly TRBD1 for D (5 bases). The CDR3 has 13 residues. The V end was cut by 6 bases, the J end by 7 bases, with 13 bases between. The CDR3 DNA reads as TGTGCCAGCAGCCTGGGGGTTAACCAGCCCCAGCATTTT. Translation gives CASSLGVNQPQHF.

V usage is TRBV25-1 and J usage is TRBJ1-1, with 9 nucleotides matching TRBD1. After removal of 6 bases from V and 3 bases from J, the junction contained 2 bases not matched to a gene. Germline V gives CDR1 MGHDK, CDR2 SYGVNS. The CDR3 sequence is 13 residues long. The CDR3 sequence: CASRDRGDTEAFF. The CDR3 DNA is TGTGCCAGCAGGGACAGGGGCGACACTGAAGCTTTCTTT.

The chain links TRBV5-1 to TRBJ1-2, with 7 bases lining up with TRBD1. Germline-derived CDR1 and CDR2 are SGHRS and YFSETQ. The CDR3 is 14 residues long. V was pared by 4 bases and J by 7 bases, with 10 bases of the junction left unmatched. The CDR3 spells CASSEGQWGGGYTF. In nucleotides, the CDR3 is TGCGCCAGCAGCGAGGGACAGTGGGGTGGTGGCTACACCTTC.

The chain links TRBV7-6 to TRBJ1-2, with D unclear. The V gene lost 0 bases and the J gene lost 8 bases, with 13 bases spanning the gap. The CDR3 spans 14 residues. Germline V gives CDR1 SGHVS, CDR2 FNYEAQ. CDR3 sequence: CASSLAAKTKGYTF. In DNA form, the CDR3 reads TGTGCCAGCAGCTTAGCGGCCAAAACTAAAGGCTACACCTTC.